The 21 T cell receptor beta chains below were found in one sample sequenced in a study of identical twins. Using its own MiXCR run on the 5' RACE reads, TCRdb lists one record per CDR3 protein. Of fewer than 450,000 distinct CDR3 sequences in the sample, approximately 9.1% were seen once. Input material: naive T cells sorted from blood. These receptors were obtained from a woman in her 50s in good health.

This clonotype turned up a few times. This chain links TRBV7-8 with TRBJ2-3; D not certain. V was cut by 5 bases and J by 4 bases, with 10 bases left in between. In germline, CDR1 is SGHVS, CDR2 FQNEAQ. This CDR3 is built from 13 residues. CDR3 in amino acids: CASSKFGPDTQYF. The CDR3 coding sequence is TGTGCCAGCAGCAAGTTCGGGCCAGATACGCAGTATTTT.

This clonotype was picked up a small number of times. This rearrangement joins TRBV5-1 to TRBJ2-7; D gene uncertain. This CDR3 has 13 residues. The germline V gene has CDR1 SGHRS and CDR2 YFSETQ. Trimming shortened V by 0 bases and J by 6 bases, and 10 bases separated the two germline ends. The CDR3 loop is CASSLEKVREQYF. The CDR3 DNA reads TGCGCCAGCAGCTTGGAGAAGGTGCGCGAGCAGTACTTC. The full variable domain, with the rest looked up from reference TRBV5-1 and TRBJ2-7, is KAGVTQTPRYLIKTRGQQVTLSCSPISGHRSVSWYQQTPGQGLQFLFEYFSETQRNKGNFPGRFSGRQFSNSRSEMNVSTLELGDSALYLCASSLEKVREQYFGPGTRLTVT.

This clonotype appeared many times. The chain joins TRBV11-2 to TRBJ2-1; 7 nucleotides match TRBD2. The trim removed 1 base at V and 2 bases at J, leaving 5 bases unmatched. Germline V lookup: CDR1 SGHAT, CDR2 FQNNGV. This CDR3 region has 16 residues. The CDR3 spells CASSLAGGSPYNEQFF. For the CDR3, the DNA is TGTGCCAGCAGCTTAGCTGGCGGGAGCCCCTACAATGAGCAGTTCTTC.

The genes are TRBV7-6 and TRBJ2-5, with D possibly matching TRBD1 (6 bases). V lost 4 bases to trimming and J lost 1 base, with 19 bases between them. Germline loops: CDR1 SGHVS, CDR2 FNYEAQ. This CDR3 region has 17 residues. Here the CDR3 DNA reads TGTGCCAGCAGCTCAGGGGTTCCGGACACACTCCAAGAGACCCAGTACTTC. Translation: CASSSGVPDTLQETQYF. Combining the CDR3 with reference TRBV7-6 and TRBJ2-5 gives the whole variable domain GAGVSQSPRYKVTKRGQDVALRCDPISGHVSLYWYRQALGQGPEFLTYFNYEAQQDKSGLPNDRFSAERPEGSISTLTIQRTEQRDSAMYRCASSSGVPDTLQETQYFGPGTRLLVL.

There are many counts of this clonotype. The V and J genes are TRBV4-1 and TRBJ2-1; the match to TRBD2 covers 8 bases. Germline V gene data show CDR1 as MGHRA and CDR2 as YSYEKL. V shed 2 bases, J shed 6 bases, and the junction held 15 bases outside the gene matches. There are 18 residues in the CDR3. CDR3 bases: TGCGCCAGCAGCCAACCCCGGGGGGGAGGTGAGGTCGCCAATGAGCAGTTCTTC. Residues: CASSQPRGGGEVANEQFF.

The chain has TRBV10-3 and TRBJ2-5; D may be TRBD2 (6 bases). Germline V gene data show CDR1 as ENHRY and CDR2 as SYGVKD. The CDR3 sequence is 14 residues long. Trimming cost V 2 bases and J 3 bases, with 10 bases left between them. For the CDR3, the DNA is TGTGCCATCAGTGAGAGTGCGGGGAAAGAGACCCAGTACTTC. Protein sequence: CAISESAGKETQYF.

This clonotype was recorded many times. V is TRBV11-2 and J is TRBJ2-5; D could derive from TRBD1 or TRBD2 (5 bases each). Germline V gene lookup returns CDR1 SGHAT and CDR2 FQNNGV. The CDR3 length is 13 residues. The germline V and J ends were trimmed by 11 bases and 2 bases, with 15 bases remaining between them. The CDR3: CAVRGAAQETQYF. Written as DNA, the CDR3 is TGTGCCGTCAGAGGGGCAGCACAAGAGACCCAGTACTTC.

The V and J genes are TRBV29-1 and TRBJ2-5, with 8 nucleotides matching TRBD1. The V gene's germline CDR1 is SQVTM and CDR2 ANQGSEA. J lost 5 bases, V lost 3 bases, and 11 bases had no gene match. CDR3 length: 15 amino acids. CDR3 nucleotide sequence: TGCAGCGTTGATAGATGGACAGGGAGTTCGGAGACCCAGTACTTC. It encodes CSVDRWTGSSETQYF.

This clonotype was picked up many times. The V and J genes are TRBV7-9 and TRBJ2-5; the match to TRBD1 covers 7 bases. Germline CDR1 reads SEHNR; CDR2 reads FQNEAQ (reference sequence). J lost 4 bases, V lost 1 base, and 0 bases had no gene match. The CDR3 sequence is 13 residues long. CDR3 protein: CASSLGDRETQYF. The CDR3 DNA reads as TGTGCCAGCAGCTTAGGGGACAGAGAGACCCAGTACTTC.

This clonotype was found many times. The chain is built from TRBV29-1 and TRBJ1-1, with D possibly being TRBD1 (6 bases). V lost 7 bases and J lost 0, with 9 bases in between. This CDR3 has 12 residues. Germline V gene sequence: CDR1 SQVTM, CDR2 ANQGSEA. CDR3 sequence reads: CSAPGVNTEAFF. Written as DNA, the CDR3 is TGCAGCGCCCCAGGGGTGAACACTGAAGCTTTCTTT.

This chain joins TRBV7-3 and TRBJ2-5, with D possibly matching TRBD2 (7 bases). The CDR3 is made up of 14 amino acids. V lost 8 bases, J lost 4 bases, and 17 bases lay in between. Per germline, CDR1 SGHTA and CDR2 FQGTGA. The CDR3 loop is CASGHPGEGETQYF. CDR3 nucleotides: TGTGCCAGCGGGCACCCAGGGGAGGGAGAGACCCAGTACTTC.

The chain has TRBV2 and TRBJ2-5; the D gene is possibly TRBD1 (6 bases). The V gene lost 7 bases and the J gene lost 2 bases, with 11 bases spanning the gap. Germline CDR1 is SNHLY and CDR2 is FYNNEI. The CDR3 is 13 amino acids. CDR3 amino acids: CASNGDTQETQYF. CDR3 sequence (DNA): TGTGCCAGCAACGGGGACACACAAGAGACCCAGTACTTC.

This clonotype has at least ten counts. The chain employs TRBV7-9 and TRBJ2-4; D remains ambiguous. CDR1 and CDR2 (germline): SEHNR, FQNEAQ (reference sequence). This CDR3 comprises 12 residues. V lost 6 bases and J 12 bases, leaving 15 bases between the germline ends. The CDR3 nucleotides are TGTGCCAGCAGTTTTAGGGTAGACACTCAGTACTTC. Protein: CASSFRVDTQYF.

This clonotype was observed a few times. The chain joins TRBV12-3 or TRBV12-4 to TRBJ2-1; 8 bases line up with TRBD2. V dropped 6 bases and J dropped 6; count of bases not matched to a gene: 7. The CDR3 length is 14 residues. The CDR3 protein is CASRPGLGPNEQFF. The CDR3 DNA reads as TGTGCCAGCAGGCCGGGACTAGGGCCCAATGAGCAGTTCTTC.

This clonotype occurred a few times. The chain links TRBV5-1 to TRBJ2-5; D is unresolved. Looked up from germline, CDR1 is SGHRS and CDR2 is YFSETQ. The ends were cut back, 3 bases at V and 0 bases at J, with 9 bases in the middle. The CDR3 loop spans 14 amino acids. The CDR3 reads CASSSSLYQETQYF. In DNA form, the CDR3 reads TGCGCCAGCAGCTCTTCTTTGTACCAAGAGACCCAGTACTTC.

The chain employs TRBV6-5 and TRBJ1-1; tentative D call: TRBD1 (6 bases). The CDR3 is 15 residues long. Germline CDR1 is MNHEY and CDR2 is SVGAGI. With 6 bases removed from V and 0 bases from J, the gap between germline ends came to 14 bases. The CDR3: CASSAWRGLNTEAFF. Written as DNA, the CDR3 is TGTGCCAGCAGCGCGTGGCGGGGGCTGAACACTGAAGCTTTCTTT.

A few counts support this clonotype. The chain has TRBV20-1 and TRBJ2-5, with 7 bases matching TRBD2. From germline, CDR1 is DFQATT and CDR2 SNEGSKA (reference sequence). The junction had 12 bases not matched to a gene; V was cut back by 1 base and J by 4 bases. CDR3 size: 16 residues. CDR3 loop: CSARGGGGPVGETQYF. The CDR3 region has the DNA TGCAGTGCTAGAGGGGGGGGAGGGCCCGTAGGAGAGACCCAGTACTTC.

This clonotype was detected a few times. V is TRBV25-1 and J is TRBJ2-3; D remains ambiguous. V dropped 2 bases and J dropped 2 bases, with 8 bases sitting between them. CDR3 length equals 14 residues. Germline V lookup: CDR1 MGHDK, CDR2 SYGVNS. The CDR3 coding sequence is TGTGCCAGCAGTGAAAGGTGGTTCACAGATACGCAGTATTTT. Encoded protein: CASSERWFTDTQYF.

This clonotype was counted at least ten times. The chain couples TRBV4-2 to TRBJ2-1, with 12 bases aligning to TRBD2. Germline V CDR1 and CDR2: LGHNA, YNFKEQ. The CDR3 extends over 15 amino acids. V trimming: 1 base; J trimming: 6 bases; junction bases outside the gene matches: 1. The CDR3 spells CASSQASGRGNEQFF. CDR3 in DNA: TGTGCCAGCAGCCAAGCTAGCGGGAGGGGCAATGAGCAGTTCTTC.

This clonotype came up a few times. The J gene is TRBJ1-1, the V gene TRBV12-3 or TRBV12-4; no clear D. V lost 3 bases and J 1 base, leaving 12 bases between the germline ends. This CDR3 is 15 amino acids long. CDR3 bases: TGTGCCAGCAGTTTCCCGATTCCCCCGAACACTGAAGCTTTCTTT. Translating it yields CASSFPIPPNTEAFF.

The CDR3: CASSPPGKGAGSRYNEQFF. The CDR3 DNA reads as TGTGCCAGCAGTCCTCCAGGGAAGGGGGCGGGTTCCCGCTACAATGAGCAGTTCTTC. The V call is TRBV6-2 or TRBV6-3, the J call TRBJ2-1; 7 nucleotides match TRBD1. The germline CDR1 and CDR2 sequences are MNHEY and SVGEGT. This CDR3 has 19 amino acids. The junction had 19 bases not matched to a gene; V was cut back by 5 bases and J by 3 bases.